A selection of T cell receptor beta chains follows, all from one sample in a study of blood T cell repertoires in COVID-19. TCRdb's table, derived via immunoSEQ multiplex PCR, lists solely in-frame clones and lacks some. The table has 200,000 to 250,000 clones, around 90% seen once. The sequencing input was peripheral blood. The receptors were gathered from a man aged 18 to 30 with active or convalescent COVID-19. CDR3s include the opening cysteine and the closing phenylalanine or tryptophan. The D gene is left open where the match is weak. Size values are once, few and many counts, or a class for expanded clones, and some rows have none.

>TRBV5-1|.|TRBJ1-1|few
TGCGCCAGCAGCTCGGAGCCCGGGAACACTGAAGCTTTCTTT
CASSSEPGNTEAFF
>TRBV7-2|TRBD1|TRBJ1-6|.
TGTGCCAGCAGCTCCGGTCCGGGACAGGGGAGTTCACCCCTCCACTTT
CASSSGPGQGSSPLHF
>TRBV7-3|TRBD2|TRBJ2-1|.
TGTGCCAGCAGCCCCGGCGGGAGCGGCTACAATGAGCAGTTCTTC
CASSPGGSGYNEQFF
>TRBV12-3/TRBV12-4|TRBD1|TRBJ1-2|.
TGTGCCAGCAGTTTGTTACAGGGGGAAATGCTCACCTTC
CASSLLQGEMLTF
>TRBV29-1|TRBD1|TRBJ1-2|.
TGCAGCGTTGGAACAGGGGCAGATGGCTACACCTTC
CSVGTGADGYTF
>TRBV29-1|.|TRBJ2-7|.
TGCAGCGTAGAAGGTGTGAGGAACGAGCAGTACTTC
CSVEGVRNEQYF
>TRBV30|.|TRBJ1-5|.
TGTGCCTGGGGCCAGAGCAATCAGCCCCAGCATTTT
CAWGQSNQPQHF
>TRBV6-6|TRBD1|TRBJ1-3|few
TGTGCCAGCAGCACAGGGGATGGAAACACCATATATTTT
CASSTGDGNTIYF
>TRBV5-1|TRBD2|TRBJ2-5|few
TGCGCCAGCAGCTTTTTAGCGGGGGGGCTCGAGGGACAAGAGACCCAGTACTTC
CASSFLAGGLEGQETQYF
>TRBV5-1|.|TRBJ2-7|.
TGCGCCAGCAGCCCCGCAGCGGGTTCGGACGAGCAGTACTTC
CASSPAAGSDEQYF
>TRBV28|.|TRBJ1-2|.
TGTGCCAGCAGACCCGGACCTCGCAAAGGGGGTTATGGCTACACCTTC
CASRPGPRKGGYGYTF
>TRBV5-1|TRBD1|TRBJ1-2|.
TGCGCCAGCAGCTTACAGGGGAACTATGGCTACACCTTC
CASSLQGNYGYTF
>TRBV28|.|TRBJ1-6|.
TGTGCCAGCAGTTTACAGGGGTTGGATTCACCCCTCCACTTT
CASSLQGLDSPLHF
>TRBV19|TRBD2|TRBJ2-1|once
TGTGCCAGTATGGGACTAGCGGGTTACAATGAGCAGTTCTTC
CASMGLAGYNEQFF
>TRBV7-8|.|TRBJ2-1|.
TGTGCCAGCAGACCCACTGGGGGGGGCACTTACAATGAGCAGTTCTTC
CASRPTGGGTYNEQFF
>TRBV7-6|.|TRBJ1-1|.
TGTGCCAGCAGCTCCTACACTGAAGCTTTCTTT
CASSSYTEAFF
>TRBV11-2|.|TRBJ2-7|once
TGTGCCAGCAGCCCCTCCGGGGGTTTCGTCGAGCAGTACTTC
CASSPSGGFVEQYF
>TRBV10-2|TRBD2|TRBJ2-7|.
TGCGCCAGCAGTGAGTCGGCTAGCGGGCTACACGAGCAGTACTTC
CASSESASGLHEQYF
>TRBV9|.|TRBJ2-7|.
TGTGCCAGCAGCCCGAGGCTAGCGTCCGCGGGCTACGAGCAGTACTTC
CASSPRLASAGYEQYF
>TRBV10-1|.|TRBJ1-2|once
TGCGCCAGCAGTGAGGCCGGTTCATATGGCTACACCTTC
CASSEAGSYGYTF
>TRBV19|TRBD1|TRBJ1-1|.
TGTGCCAGTAGCCGGAGGGACAGGGGGTCGGGGACTGAAGCTTTCTTT
CASSRRDRGSGTEAFF
>TRBV3-1/TRBV3-2|.|TRBJ1-2|.
TGTGCCAGCAGCCAAGTCAGGGACTATGGCTACACCTTC
CASSQVRDYGYTF
>TRBV18|TRBD1|TRBJ1-1|.
TGTGCCAGCTCACCAACGGGACAGACGAACACTGAAGCTTTCTTT
CASSPTGQTNTEAFF
>TRBV27|TRBD1|TRBJ1-6|few
TGTGCCAGCAGTTTAGACAGGGTGGGCTCACCCCTCCACTTT
CASSLDRVGSPLHF
>TRBV7-8|TRBD1|TRBJ2-1|.
TGTGCCAGCAGCGGCACCGGGACAGGCAAAACTTCCTACAATGAGCAGTTCTTC
CASSGTGTGKTSYNEQFF
>TRBV2|TRBD1|TRBJ2-5|.
TGTGCCAGCAGACGGACAGGGGTAGAGACCCAGTACTTC
CASRRTGVETQYF
>TRBV30|TRBD1|TRBJ1-5|.
TGTGCCTGGAGTCCCGGGACAGGGTTGAGCAATCAGCCCCAGCATTTT
CAWSPGTGLSNQPQHF
>TRBV4-3|.|TRBJ1-4|.
TGCGCCAGCAGCCAAGAAGGCAGGGGAGAAAAACTGTTTTTT
CASSQEGRGEKLFF
>TRBV10-1|TRBD1|TRBJ1-2|once
TGCGCCAGCAGTGAGACAGGGGGCGCGGGCTACACCTTC
CASSETGGAGYTF
>TRBV5-4|TRBD2|TRBJ2-2|.
TGTGCCAGCAGCTCCGCGGGGGCCGGGGAGCTGTTTTTT
CASSSAGAGELFF
>TRBV2|TRBD1|TRBJ1-2|.
TGTGCCAGCAGCGGACAGGCCAGCTATGGCTACACCTTC
CASSGQASYGYTF